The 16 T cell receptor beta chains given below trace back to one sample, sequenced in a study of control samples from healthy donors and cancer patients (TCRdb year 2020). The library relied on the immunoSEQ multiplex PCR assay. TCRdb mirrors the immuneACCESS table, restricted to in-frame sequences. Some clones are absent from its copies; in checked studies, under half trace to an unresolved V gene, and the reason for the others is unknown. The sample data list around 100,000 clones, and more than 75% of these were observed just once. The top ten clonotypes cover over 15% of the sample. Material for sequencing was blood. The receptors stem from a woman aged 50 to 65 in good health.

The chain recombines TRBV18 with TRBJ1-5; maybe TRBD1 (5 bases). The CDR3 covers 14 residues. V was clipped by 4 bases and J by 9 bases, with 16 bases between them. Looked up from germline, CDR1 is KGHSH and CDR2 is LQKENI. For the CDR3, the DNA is TGTGCCAGCTCACGATCTTCTTCAGGGTTGCCCCAGCATTTT. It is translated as CASSRSSSGLPQHF.

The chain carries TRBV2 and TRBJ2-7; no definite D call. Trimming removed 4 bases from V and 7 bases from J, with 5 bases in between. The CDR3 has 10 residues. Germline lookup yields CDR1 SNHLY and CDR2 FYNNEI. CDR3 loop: CASSVGEQYV. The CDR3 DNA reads TGTGCCAGCAGTGTAGGTGAGCAGTACGTC.

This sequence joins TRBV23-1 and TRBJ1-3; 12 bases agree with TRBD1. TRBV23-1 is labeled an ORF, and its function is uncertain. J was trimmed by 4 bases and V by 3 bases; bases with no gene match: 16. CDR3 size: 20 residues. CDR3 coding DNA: TGCGCCAGCAGTCACCTCCGGGACAGGGGGCTGGTCCGGCGAGGAAACACCATATATTTT. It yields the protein CASSHLRDRGLVRRGNTIYF.

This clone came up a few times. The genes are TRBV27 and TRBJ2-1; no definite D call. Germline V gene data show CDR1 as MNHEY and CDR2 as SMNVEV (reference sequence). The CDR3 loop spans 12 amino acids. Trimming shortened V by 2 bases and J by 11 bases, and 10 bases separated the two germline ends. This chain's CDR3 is CASSLRPHQQFF. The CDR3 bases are TGTGCCAGCAGTTTAAGGCCTCACCAGCAGTTCTTC.

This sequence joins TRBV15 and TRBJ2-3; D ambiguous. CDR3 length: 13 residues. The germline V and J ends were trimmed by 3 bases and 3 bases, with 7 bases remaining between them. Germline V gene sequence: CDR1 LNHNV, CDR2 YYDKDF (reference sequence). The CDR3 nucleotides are TGTGCCACCAGCAGGACAAGAACAGATACGCAGTATTTT. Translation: CATSRTRTDTQYF.

The CDR3: CASSLGPSTDSLAEAFF. CDR3 bases: TGTGCCAGCAGCTTAGGACCCTCCACGGACAGCCTAGCTGAAGCTTTCTTT. The chain links TRBV11-2 to TRBJ1-1, with D possibly matching TRBD1 (6 bases). Germline V gene lookup returns CDR1 SGHAT and CDR2 FQNNGV. CDR3 length: 17 amino acids. V was shortened by 1 base and J by 6 bases, with 21 bases between the two germline ends.

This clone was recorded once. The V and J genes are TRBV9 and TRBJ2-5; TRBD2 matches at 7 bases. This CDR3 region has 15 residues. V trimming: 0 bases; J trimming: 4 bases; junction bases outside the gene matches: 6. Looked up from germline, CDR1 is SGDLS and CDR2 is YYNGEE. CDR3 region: CASSVVGSGGETQYF. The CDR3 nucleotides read TGTGCCAGCAGCGTAGTCGGGTCGGGAGGAGAGACCCAGTACTTC.

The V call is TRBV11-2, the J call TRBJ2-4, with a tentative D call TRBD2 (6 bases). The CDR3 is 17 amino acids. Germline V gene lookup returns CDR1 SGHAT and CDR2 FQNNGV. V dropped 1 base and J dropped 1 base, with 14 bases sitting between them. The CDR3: CASSLVGGRSAKNIQYF. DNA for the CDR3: TGTGCCAGCAGCTTAGTGGGGGGTCGATCGGCCAAAAACATTCAGTACTTC.

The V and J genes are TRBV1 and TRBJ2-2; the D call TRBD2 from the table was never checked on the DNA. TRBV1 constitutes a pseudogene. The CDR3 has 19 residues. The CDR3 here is CTSSQGPSGGSANTGELFF. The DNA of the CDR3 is TGCACCAGCAGCCAAGGTCCTAGCGGGGGTTCCGCGAACACCGGGGAGCTGTTTTTT.

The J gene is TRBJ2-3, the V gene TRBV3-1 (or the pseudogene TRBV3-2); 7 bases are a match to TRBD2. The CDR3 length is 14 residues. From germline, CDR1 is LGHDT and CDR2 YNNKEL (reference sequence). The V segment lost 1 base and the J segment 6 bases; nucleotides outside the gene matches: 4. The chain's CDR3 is CASSQGTSRDTQYF. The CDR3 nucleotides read TGTGCCAGCAGCCAAGGGACTAGTCGGGATACGCAGTATTTT.

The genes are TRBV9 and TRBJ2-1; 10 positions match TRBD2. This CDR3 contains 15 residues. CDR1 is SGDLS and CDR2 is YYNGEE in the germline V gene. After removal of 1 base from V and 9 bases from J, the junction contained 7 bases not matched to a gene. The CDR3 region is CASSVRTSGEGEQFF. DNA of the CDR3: TGTGCCAGCAGCGTAAGGACTAGCGGCGAGGGTGAGCAGTTCTTC. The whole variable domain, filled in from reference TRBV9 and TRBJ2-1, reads DSGVTQTPKHLITATGQRVTLRCSPRSGDLSVYWYQQSLDQGLQFLIQYYNGEERAKGNILERFSAQQFPDLHSELNLSSLELGDSALYFCASSVRTSGEGEQFFGPGTRLTVL.

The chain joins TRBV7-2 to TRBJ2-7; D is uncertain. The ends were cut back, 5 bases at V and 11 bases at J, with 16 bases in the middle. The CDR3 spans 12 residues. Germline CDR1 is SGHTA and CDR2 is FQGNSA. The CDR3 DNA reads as TGTGCCAGCAGCCCCCCGGGTAGGACGAAGTACTTC. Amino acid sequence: CASSPPGRTKYF.

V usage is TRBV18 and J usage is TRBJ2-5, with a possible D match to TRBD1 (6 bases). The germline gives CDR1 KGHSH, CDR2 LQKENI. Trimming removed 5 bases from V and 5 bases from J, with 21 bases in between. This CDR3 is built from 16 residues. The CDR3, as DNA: TGTGCCAGCTCATTCACGATCGGGACAAACTGGGAGACCCAGTACTTC. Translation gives CASSFTIGTNWETQYF.

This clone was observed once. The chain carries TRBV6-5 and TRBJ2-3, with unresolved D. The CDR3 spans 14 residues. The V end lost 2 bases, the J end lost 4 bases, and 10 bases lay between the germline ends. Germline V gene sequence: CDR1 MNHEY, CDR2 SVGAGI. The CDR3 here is CASSYGARADTQYF. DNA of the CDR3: TGTGCCAGCAGTTACGGTGCCAGAGCAGATACGCAGTATTTT.

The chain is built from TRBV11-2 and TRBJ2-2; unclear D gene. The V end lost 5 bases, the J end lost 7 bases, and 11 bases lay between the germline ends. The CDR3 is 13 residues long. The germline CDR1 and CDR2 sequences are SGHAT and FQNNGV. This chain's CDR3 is CASSLLVGGELFF. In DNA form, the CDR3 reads TGTGCCAGCAGCCTGTTAGTAGGCGGGGAGCTGTTTTTT.

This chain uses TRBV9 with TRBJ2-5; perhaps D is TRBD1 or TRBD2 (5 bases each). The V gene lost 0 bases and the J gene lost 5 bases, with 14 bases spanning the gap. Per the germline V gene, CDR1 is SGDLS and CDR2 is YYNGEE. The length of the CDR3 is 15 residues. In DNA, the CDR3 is TGTGCCAGCAGCGTAGGGGACCCAGAAAAGGAGACCCAGTACTTC. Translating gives CASSVGDPEKETQYF. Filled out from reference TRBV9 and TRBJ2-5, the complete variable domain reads DSGVTQTPKHLITATGQRVTLRCSPRSGDLSVYWYQQSLDQGLQFLIQYYNGEERAKGNILERFSAQQFPDLHSELNLSSLELGDSALYFCASSVGDPEKETQYFGPGTRLLVL.